One and the same sample provided the 15 T cell receptor beta chains below, sequenced in a study of human T cells and chemical hapten exposure. TCRdb reanalysed the RACE reads using MiXCR and keeps one entry per CDR3 protein. This table holds tens of thousands of distinct CDR3 sequences, approximately 4% found once. As to time point: healthy volunteer bleed at 6 weeks. The study extracted total RNA from unfractionated whole blood. Sequencing used whole blood. The receptors originated from a human donor in good health. Some clones in this sample may be carry-over from other donors' samples.

This clonotype was detected ten times or more. The chain couples TRBV12-3 or TRBV12-4 to TRBJ2-7; either TRBD1 or TRBD2 may fit D (5 bases each). This CDR3 contains 14 residues. Trimming took off 3 bases at V and 2 bases at J, with 11 bases between the two ends. This chain's CDR3 is CASSLRGTTYEQYF. The CDR3 bases are TGTGCCAGCAGTTTGAGGGGTACGACCTACGAGCAGTACTTC.

The V call is TRBV12-3 or TRBV12-4, the J call TRBJ2-2; 10 bases map to TRBD2. V gave up 2 bases and J gave up 0 bases; unmatched junction bases: 3. The CDR3 is 17 amino acids. The chain's CDR3 is CASSLTTSGANTGELFF. CDR3 nucleotide sequence: TGTGCCAGCAGTTTAACTACTAGCGGGGCGAACACCGGGGAGCTGTTTTTT.

This clonotype was detected ten times or more. The chain is built from TRBV20-1 and TRBJ1-5; TRBD1 matches 8 bases. Per germline, CDR1 DFQATT and CDR2 SNEGSKA (reference sequence). This CDR3 has 13 amino acids. With 6 bases clipped from V and 6 bases from J, the junction kept 7 bases outside the gene matches. DNA for the CDR3: TGCAGTGCCACTCAGGGGGCGTTTCAGCCCCAGCATTTT. Translated, it gives CSATQGAFQPQHF.

This clonotype was counted many times. V usage is TRBV7-8 and J usage is TRBJ2-5; D is tentatively TRBD1 or TRBD2 (6 bases each). There are 12 residues in the CDR3. V lost 8 bases to trimming and J lost 5 bases, with 12 bases between them. Germline V gene sequence: CDR1 SGHVS, CDR2 FQNEAQ. CDR3 residues: CASSPGAETQYF. The CDR3 coding sequence is TGTGCCAGCTCCCCGGGGGCGGAGACCCAGTACTTC.

This clonotype was observed many times. J is TRBJ1-6 and V is TRBV11-2; the D is unclear. CDR3 length: 14 amino acids. CDR1 and CDR2 from the germline V gene are SGHAT and FQNNGV. V gave up 5 bases and J gave up 2 bases, with 7 bases separating them. The CDR3 sequence: CASSQDTYNSPLHF. The CDR3 DNA reads TGTGCCAGCAGCCAAGACACCTATAATTCACCCCTCCACTTT.

As DNA, the CDR3 is TGTGCCTGGAGTGAAGGCGCGGGAGGCCCCCAAGAGACCCAGTACTTC. Protein: CAWSEGAGGPQETQYF. The chain employs TRBV30 and TRBJ2-5, with 8 bases lining up with TRBD2. There are 16 residues in the CDR3. The V gene's germline CDR1 is GTSNPN and CDR2 SVGIG (reference sequence). V trimming: 1 base; J trimming: 1 base; junction bases outside the gene matches: 8.

The sample holds many counts of this clonotype. The J gene is TRBJ1-1, the V gene TRBV6-5, with D uncertain. The germline V gene has CDR1 MNHEY and CDR2 SVGAGI. The CDR3 consists of 16 residues. Trimming stripped 5 bases from V and 2 bases from J, with 18 bases between. CDR3: CASSRPTVPGNTEAFF. The CDR3 bases are TGTGCCAGCAGTCGACCTACCGTACCCGGCAACACTGAAGCTTTCTTT.

This clonotype was picked up many times. The J gene is TRBJ1-5, the V gene TRBV28; 9 bases line up with TRBD1. J gave up 0 bases and V 5 bases, and 5 bases lay outside the gene matches. The germline V gene has CDR1 MDHEN and CDR2 SYDVKM. This CDR3 spans 16 amino acids. The CDR3 sequence: CASSDRGRDSNQPQHF. The CDR3, as DNA: TGTGCCAGCAGTGACAGGGGGAGGGATAGCAATCAGCCCCAGCATTTT.

This clonotype has ten or more counts. The chain employs TRBV5-1 and TRBJ2-7; the D is unclear. V dropped 5 bases and J dropped 0 bases, with 15 bases sitting between them. Germline V CDR1 and CDR2: SGHRS, YFSETQ. This CDR3 spans 15 amino acids. The CDR3 reads CASRQDGTFSYEQYF. The CDR3 DNA reads as TGCGCCAGCAGGCAGGACGGAACCTTCTCCTACGAGCAGTACTTC. Drawing the rest from reference TRBV5-1 and TRBJ2-7, the complete variable domain is KAGVTQTPRYLIKTRGQQVTLSCSPISGHRSVSWYQQTPGQGLQFLFEYFSETQRNKGNFPGRFSGRQFSNSRSEMNVSTLELGDSALYLCASRQDGTFSYEQYFGPGTRLTVT.

This clonotype has only a few counts. This chain connects TRBV5-1 to TRBJ1-1; no clear D. In germline, CDR1 is SGHRS, CDR2 YFSETQ. CDR3 length: 13 residues. V lost 4 bases, J lost 7 bases, and 14 bases lay in between. The CDR3 spells CASSPQEIDEAFF. CDR3 DNA: TGCGCCAGCAGCCCGCAGGAGATAGATGAAGCTTTCTTT. The whole variable domain, filled in from reference TRBV5-1 and TRBJ1-1, reads KAGVTQTPRYLIKTRGQQVTLSCSPISGHRSVSWYQQTPGQGLQFLFEYFSETQRNKGNFPGRFSGRQFSNSRSEMNVSTLELGDSALYLCASSPQEIDEAFFGQGTRLTVV.

This clonotype was seen many times. The chain uses TRBV21-1 and TRBJ1-6; the table gives TRBD1 as D, unverified against the DNA. TRBV21-1 is a pseudogene locus. The CDR3 spans 12 residues. CDR3 bases: TGCAGGGGGAGCTCCTATAATTCACCCCTCCACTTT. Translation: CRGSSYNSPLHF.

This clonotype occurred many times. The chain links TRBV5-6 to TRBJ2-3; D is ambiguous. Trimming removed 4 bases at V and 4 bases at J, with 19 bases between. There are 16 residues in the CDR3. Looked up from germline, CDR1 is SGHDT and CDR2 is YYEEEE. The DNA of the CDR3 is TGTGCCAGCAGCCTCGCGTCGATTTATTGGGCAGATACGCAGTATTTT. The encoded protein is CASSLASIYWADTQYF.

This clonotype appeared many times. The chain joins TRBV28 to TRBJ2-4; 7 nucleotides align to TRBD2. CDR3 length: 16 residues. V lost 5 bases to trimming and J lost 0 bases; unmatched junction nucleotides: 7. Germline-derived CDR1 and CDR2 are MDHEN and SYDVKM. CDR3 nucleotide sequence: TGTGCCAGCAGTCCCGGGACTAATGTAGCCAAAAACATTCAGTACTTC. Amino acids: CASSPGTNVAKNIQYF.

The sample holds many counts of this clonotype. V gene TRBV4-2 combines with J gene TRBJ1-1; weak D call: TRBD1 (5 bases). The length of the CDR3 is 16 residues. Germline loops: CDR1 LGHNA, CDR2 YNFKEQ. Trimming removed 6 bases from V and 0 bases from J, with 17 bases in between. The CDR3 loop reads CASSHTGRDLNTEAFF. DNA of the CDR3: TGTGCCAGCAGTCACACCGGCCGGGACCTGAACACTGAAGCTTTCTTT.

This clonotype was seen many times. V is TRBV28 and J is TRBJ2-2; 7 positions match TRBD2. Trimming removed 10 bases from V and 7 bases from J; junction bases left unmatched: 12. Per the germline V gene, CDR1 is MDHEN and CDR2 is SYDVKM. The CDR3 runs to 14 residues. This chain's CDR3 is CATLMREGGGELFF. The CDR3 coding sequence is TGTGCCACCCTTATGAGGGAGGGCGGCGGGGAGCTGTTTTTT.